The 9 T cell receptor beta chains below all came from one sample that was sequenced in a study of T-cell reconstitution after alpha-beta-depleted transplantation in children. A library of TCRbeta sequences, prepared with unique molecular identifiers, was generated. One entry per CDR3 protein, called by TCRdb with MiXCR from the PCR reads. Among approximately 110,000 distinct CDR3 sequences listed, 20% to 25% were seen once. The sequenced sample was PBMCs, mostly from graft donor cells, obtained 180 days after TCRalphabeta/CD19-depleted stem cell transplant. Source of these receptors: a male patient between 2 and 15 years old who had a stem cell transplant for chronic granulomatous disease, so the T cells may come from the graft donor.

The chain is built from TRBV24-1 and TRBJ2-1; perhaps TRBD2 as D (6 bases). The V gene lost 5 bases and the J gene lost 8 bases, with 18 bases spanning the gap. The germline gives CDR1 KGHDR, CDR2 SFDVKD. The CDR3 runs 15 residues. Written as DNA, the CDR3 is TGTGCCACCAGTGGCCGCCGGGGGAGATTCGATGAGCAGTTCTTC. It is translated as CATSGRRGRFDEQFF.

This clonotype was detected only a few times. This sequence joins TRBV15 and TRBJ2-1, with 7 bases fitting TRBD2. From germline, CDR1 is LNHNV and CDR2 YYDKDF (reference sequence). CDR3 length: 14 residues. With V trimmed by 5 bases and J by 11 bases, 12 bases remained unmatched. The CDR3 bases are TGTGCCACCAGCCCTAGCGGTCGCGCCCTACAGCAGTTCTTC. Translated, it gives CATSPSGRALQQFF.

This clonotype has a count of ten or more. The chain employs TRBV20-1 and TRBJ2-1; no reliable D call. Between the trimmed V and J ends, which lost 6 bases and 4 bases, there was a span of 7 bases. Germline-derived CDR1 and CDR2 are DFQATT and SNEGSKA (reference sequence). The CDR3 totals 11 residues. Here the CDR3 reads CSAWKYNEQFF. For the CDR3, the DNA is TGCAGTGCCTGGAAGTACAATGAGCAGTTCTTC.

This clonotype was recorded at least ten times. The chain recombines TRBV20-1 with TRBJ1-1; TRBD1 matches 7 bases. Germline CDR1 is DFQATT and CDR2 is SNEGSKA (reference sequence). V dropped 6 bases and J dropped 5; count of bases not matched to a gene: 9. The CDR3 spans 13 residues. This chain's CDR3 is CSAPRGGDTEAFF. The CDR3 region has the DNA TGCAGTGCCCCCAGGGGGGGGGATACTGAAGCTTTCTTT.

The V call is TRBV20-1, the J call TRBJ2-2; unclear D gene. Per germline, CDR1 DFQATT and CDR2 SNEGSKA (reference sequence). The CDR3 is 12 residues long. V lost 1 base and J 6 bases, leaving 6 bases between the germline ends. As DNA, the CDR3 is TGCAGTGCTAGAGGAAGGGCCGGGGAGCTGTTTTTT. Translating it yields CSARGRAGELFF.

This clonotype showed up just a few times. The rearrangement links TRBV5-1 to TRBJ2-7; 13 bases align to TRBD2. This CDR3 contains 15 residues. The germline CDR1 and CDR2 sequences are SGHRS and YFSETQ. Trimming at V came to 4 bases and at J to 4 bases, leaving 5 bases not matched to a gene. The CDR3: CASSRGLAGAYEQYF. CDR3 in DNA: TGCGCCAGCAGCCGCGGACTAGCGGGAGCGTACGAGCAGTACTTC. The whole variable domain, remainder taken from reference TRBV5-1 and TRBJ2-7, is KAGVTQTPRYLIKTRGQQVTLSCSPISGHRSVSWYQQTPGQGLQFLFEYFSETQRNKGNFPGRFSGRQFSNSRSEMNVSTLELGDSALYLCASSRGLAGAYEQYFGPGTRLTVT.

J is TRBJ2-1 and V is TRBV7-8, with 8 bases identical to TRBD2. The CDR3 runs to 14 residues. The V and J ends lost 7 bases and 4 bases, in that order; junction bases with no gene match: 6. Germline V CDR1 and CDR2: SGHVS, FQNEAQ. The chain's CDR3 is CASMAGGKYNEQFF. CDR3 DNA: TGTGCCAGCATGGCGGGGGGAAAATACAATGAGCAGTTCTTC.

This clonotype was recorded at least ten times. This chain connects TRBV5-6 to TRBJ2-1; D gene uncertain. The CDR3 covers 13 residues. V lost 0 bases and J lost 5, with 6 bases in between. Germline CDR1 SGHDT, CDR2 YYEEEE. The CDR3 region is CASSLVFHNEQFF. As DNA, the CDR3 is TGTGCCAGCAGCTTGGTCTTTCACAATGAGCAGTTCTTC.

The chain recombines TRBV5-1 with TRBJ2-1; D gene ambiguous. Germline CDR1 is SGHRS and CDR2 is YFSETQ. The ends were cut back, 3 bases at V and 2 bases at J, with 12 bases in the middle. The CDR3 covers 15 residues. For the CDR3, the DNA is TGCGCCAGCAGCTCATACCCAAGCCCCTACAATGAGCAGTTCTTC. Its translation is CASSSYPSPYNEQFF.